This entry lists 22 T cell receptor beta chains sequenced from one sample in a study of human T cells and chemical hapten exposure. MiXCR, run by TCRdb on the RACE reads, gives a single entry per CDR3 protein. The data hold 65,000 or so distinct CDR3 sequences, with approximately 6.2% observed a single time. Indicated time point: healthy volunteer bleed at 6 weeks. The template was total RNA from unfractionated whole blood. Sequencing input: whole blood. The receptors here all came from a female donor in good health. Some clones in this sample may be carry-over from other donors' samples.

This clonotype was seen many times. The chain uses TRBV20-1 and TRBJ2-3; D perhaps matches TRBD1 (5 bases). This CDR3 spans 14 amino acids. Germline CDR1 is DFQATT and CDR2 is SNEGSKA (reference sequence). Trimming pared 6 bases from V and 4 bases from J, leaving 17 bases between. This chain's CDR3 is CSAKRSGSADTQYF. CDR3 nucleotides: TGCAGTGCAAAGAGGTCAGGGTCTGCAGATACGCAGTATTTT.

In its sample, this clonotype was seen many times. The CDR3 sequence is CASRQNVAGYGYTF. CDR3 DNA sequence: TGTGCCAGCAGGCAAAATGTGGCAGGGTACGGCTACACCTTC. This chain joins TRBV7-2 and TRBJ1-2, with a tentative D call TRBD1 (5 bases). Per the germline V gene, CDR1 is SGHTA and CDR2 is FQGNSA. This CDR3 has 14 residues. V shed 6 bases and J shed 8 bases, with 19 bases lying between them.

The table lists this clonotype with a few counts. This chain uses TRBV24-1 with TRBJ2-3, with TRBD1 matching 8 bases. The V segment lost 3 bases and the J segment 1 base; nucleotides outside the gene matches: 5. This CDR3 is 16 amino acids long. From germline, CDR1 is KGHDR and CDR2 SFDVKD. The CDR3 DNA is TGTGCCACCAGTGATCCGACAGGGGAGGGCACAGATACGCAGTATTTT. It codes for CATSDPTGEGTDTQYF.

In its sample, this clonotype was seen a few times. The CDR3 region has the DNA TGTGCCAGCAGTGAAGGCGTCGTGGGACTAGCGGGAGGGTTTGAGCAGTTCTTC. This sequence encodes CASSEGVVGLAGGFEQFF. This chain links TRBV6-1 with TRBJ2-1, with 16 bases matching TRBD2. The CDR3 covers 18 residues. Germline V lookup: CDR1 MNHNS, CDR2 SASEGT. The V segment lost 1 base and the J segment 9 bases; nucleotides outside the gene matches: 9.

This clonotype was counted many times. The V and J genes are TRBV7-8 and TRBJ2-2; 15 positions agree with TRBD2. The CDR3 runs to 18 residues. J was trimmed by 1 base and V by 5 bases; bases with no gene match: 5. Germline assignment: CDR1 SGHVS and CDR2 FQNEAQ. This chain's CDR3 is CASSIPGLAGGNTGELFF. The CDR3 bases are TGTGCCAGCAGCATACCGGGACTAGCGGGAGGGAACACCGGGGAGCTGTTTTTT.

At least ten counts were recorded for this clonotype. This sequence joins TRBV28 and TRBJ2-3; TRBD2 might be the D (6 bases). V lost 8 bases, J lost 5 bases, and 8 bases lay in between. CDR3 length equals 11 residues. Germline V gene sequence: CDR1 MDHEN, CDR2 SYDVKM. DNA of the CDR3: TGTGCCAGCGGGAGGCGAGATACGCAGTATTTT. As protein: CASGRRDTQYF. The whole variable domain, remainder taken from reference TRBV28 and TRBJ2-3, is DVKVTQSSRYLVKRTGEKVFLECVQDMDHENMFWYRQDPGLGLRLIYFSYDVKMKEKGDIPEGYSVSREKKERFSLILESASTNQTSMYLCASGRRDTQYFGPGTRLTVL.

V and J are TRBV23-1 and TRBJ2-4, with D maybe TRBD1 (5 bases). TRBV23-1 is labeled an ORF, and its function is uncertain. The CDR3 has 16 residues. V was pared by 1 base and J by 8 bases, with 18 bases between. CDR3 protein: CASSQLFRVIKDIQYF. The CDR3, as DNA: TGCGCCAGCAGTCAATTATTCAGGGTCATAAAGGACATTCAGTACTTC.

This CDR3 is CASSVVAGEWTDTQYF. Written as DNA, the CDR3 is TGTGCCAGCAGCGTAGTAGCGGGAGAATGGACAGATACGCAGTATTTT. V usage is TRBV9 and J usage is TRBJ2-3; 9 bases line up with TRBD2. CDR3 length: 16 residues. J was trimmed by 3 bases and V by 0 bases; bases with no gene match: 5. Germline assignment: CDR1 SGDLS and CDR2 YYNGEE.

This clonotype occurred many times. This sequence joins TRBV24-1 and TRBJ2-7; unclear D gene. V lost 4 bases and J lost 2, with 8 bases in between. Per the germline V gene, CDR1 is KGHDR and CDR2 is SFDVKD. The CDR3 has 13 amino acids. The CDR3 loop is CATSEGGTYEQYF. CDR3 nucleotide sequence: TGTGCCACCAGTGAAGGTGGAACCTACGAGCAGTACTTC.

The rearrangement joins TRBV6-2 or TRBV6-3 to TRBJ1-5; D gene unclear. Per germline, CDR1 MNHEY and CDR2 SVGEGT. The CDR3 has 13 residues. V lost 2 bases, J lost 6 bases, and 8 bases lay in between. In nucleotides, the CDR3 is TGTGCCAGCAGTTACGGATTTGGTCAGCCCCAGCATTTT. Translated: CASSYGFGQPQHF.

The gene calls are TRBV11-2 and TRBJ2-7; 8 positions agree with TRBD1. This CDR3 region has 14 residues. Looked up from germline, CDR1 is SGHAT and CDR2 is FQNNGV. V was clipped by 4 bases and J by 3 bases; unmatched bases: 5. CDR3 protein: CASSSGTGVYEQYF. CDR3 bases: TGTGCCAGCAGCTCCGGGACAGGAGTCTACGAGCAGTACTTC. The full variable domain, in which reference TRBV11-2 and TRBJ2-7 provide the parts outside the CDR3, is EAGVAQSPRYKIIEKRQSVAFWCNPISGHATLYWYQQILGQGPKLLIQFQNNGVVDDSQLPKDRFSAERLKGVDSTLKIQPAKLEDSAVYLCASSSGTGVYEQYFGPGTRLTVT.

This clonotype has ten or more counts. The rearrangement uses TRBV12-3 or TRBV12-4 and TRBJ2-7, with 8 bases fitting TRBD1. The CDR3 totals 13 residues. Trimming took 5 bases from V and 2 from J; bases not matched to a gene: 2. The chain's CDR3 is CASSRQGPYEQYF. The CDR3 region has the DNA TGTGCCAGCAGTCGACAGGGGCCCTACGAGCAGTACTTC.

There are a few counts of this clonotype. The chain uses TRBV19 and TRBJ1-2; D possibly corresponds to TRBD1 (5 bases). V was shortened by 4 bases and J by 4 bases, with 19 bases between the two germline ends. The germline V gene has CDR1 LNHDA and CDR2 SQIVND (reference sequence). This CDR3 has 16 amino acids. The CDR3 bases are TGTGCCAGTAGTAGGTCAGGGTCAGGGTTATTCTATGGCTACACCTTC. It is translated as CASSRSGSGLFYGYTF. Full variable domain (remainder filled in from reference TRBV19 and TRBJ1-2): DGGITQSPKYLFRKEGQNVTLSCEQNLNHDAMYWYRQDPGQGLRLIYYSQIVNDFQKGDIAEGYSVSREKKESFPLTVTSAQKNPTAFYLCASSRSGSGLFYGYTFGSGTRLTVV.

This clonotype was seen ten or more times. The chain links TRBV14 to TRBJ2-6; no clear D. CDR1 is SGHDN, CDR2 FVKESK, per germline. The CDR3 covers 15 residues. Trimming removed 1 base at V and 0 bases at J, with 4 bases between. CDR3 in amino acids: CASSQGISGANVLTF. The CDR3 DNA sequence: TGTGCCAGCAGCCAAGGAATCTCTGGGGCCAACGTCCTGACTTTC. Looking up the rest from reference TRBV14 and TRBJ2-6 gives the full variable domain: EAGVTQFPSHSVIEKGQTVTLRCDPISGHDNLYWYRRVMGKEIKFLLHFVKESKQDESGMPNNRFLAERTGGTYSTLKVQPAELEDSGVYFCASSQGISGANVLTFGAGSRLTVL.

The CDR3 loop is CASSQSPGGLSYNSPLHF. DNA for the CDR3: TGTGCCAGCAGCCAATCTCCAGGGGGCCTTTCCTATAATTCACCCCTCCACTTT. The chain couples TRBV16 to TRBJ1-6, with TRBD1 matching over 8 bases. The CDR3 covers 18 residues. The germline gives CDR1 KGHSY, CDR2 FQNENV. V lost 0 bases to trimming and J lost 1 base; unmatched junction nucleotides: 5.

This clonotype was picked up a small number of times. The V and J genes are TRBV19 and TRBJ1-2, with TRBD1 matching over 10 bases. The V gene's germline CDR1 is LNHDA and CDR2 SQIVND (reference sequence). The CDR3 sequence is 16 residues long. With V trimmed by 5 bases and J by 5 bases, 11 bases remained unmatched. The DNA for the CDR3 is TGTGCCAGTAGTGCTCCGGGACAGGGGTTCTTTTATGGCTACACCTTC. Protein product: CASSAPGQGFFYGYTF.

This clonotype was counted between two and nine times. The CDR3: CASSEARGQPQHF. The DNA for the CDR3 is TGTGCCAGCAGTGAAGCGAGGGGACAGCCCCAGCATTTT. V gene TRBV2 combines with J gene TRBJ1-5; perhaps TRBD1 as D (5 bases). This CDR3 comprises 13 residues. Trimming removed 0 bases from V and 7 bases from J, with 7 bases in between. CDR1 SNHLY and CDR2 FYNNEI come from the germline V gene.

In regard to this clonotype: Mismatch with germline at one junction end may stem from a read error. CDR3 DNA: TGCGCCAGCAGCTGGGGGACAGATGTAGCCAAAAACATTCACTACTTC. This encodes CASSWGTDVAKNIHYF. The chain uses TRBV5-1 and TRBJ2-4; 7 bases align to TRBD1. Germline V CDR1 and CDR2: SGHRS, YFSETQ. The CDR3 has 16 amino acids.

This clonotype was detected many times. The rearrangement joins TRBV3-1 to TRBJ2-3; TRBD2 aligns across 7 bases. The CDR3 extends over 17 amino acids. CDR1 and CDR2 (germline): LGHDT, YNNKEL (reference sequence). With V trimmed by 0 bases and J by 2 bases, 8 bases remained unmatched. CDR3 amino acids: CASSQEGIAGLTDTQYF. The CDR3, as DNA: TGTGCCAGCAGCCAAGAAGGGATAGCGGGCCTCACAGATACGCAGTATTTT.

This clonotype appeared a few times. In DNA form, the CDR3 reads TGCGCCAGCAGCTTGGGGGCACTAAATGAAAAACTGTTTTTT. This encodes CASSLGALNEKLFF. The genes are TRBV5-1 and TRBJ1-4; D remains ambiguous. Germline V gene data show CDR1 as SGHRS and CDR2 as YFSETQ. The V and J ends lost 0 bases and 5 bases respectively, with 8 bases between them. The CDR3 runs to 14 residues.

This clonotype showed up just a few times. The CDR3 reads CASSLALYETGSNYGYTF. CDR3 coding DNA: TGTGCCAGCAGCTTAGCGCTGTATGAGACAGGATCCAACTATGGCTACACCTTC. The V gene is TRBV7-9, the J gene TRBJ1-2; weak D call: TRBD1 (6 bases). V was clipped by 0 bases and J by 2 bases, with 19 bases between them. Germline V gene lookup returns CDR1 SEHNR and CDR2 FQNEAQ (reference sequence). CDR3 length: 18 amino acids.

This clonotype was detected only once. This clone may be a read error of a much larger clone one base away. The chain is built from TRBV28 and TRBJ2-7, with 9 bases matching TRBD2. Trimming at V came to 9 bases and at J to 2 bases, leaving 5 bases not matched to a gene. CDR1 and CDR2 (germline): MDHEN, SYDVKM. The CDR3 loop spans 13 amino acids. CDR3: CARRGGGPYEQYF. Here the CDR3 DNA reads TGTGCCAGACGCGGGGGGGGCCCCTACGAGCAGTACTTC. Using reference TRBV28 and TRBJ2-7 for the parts outside the CDR3, the full variable domain is DVKVTQSSRYLVKRTGEKVFLECVQDMDHENMFWYRQDPGLGLRLIYFSYDVKMKEKGDIPEGYSVSREKKERFSLILESASTNQTSMYLCARRGGGPYEQYFGPGTRLTVT.